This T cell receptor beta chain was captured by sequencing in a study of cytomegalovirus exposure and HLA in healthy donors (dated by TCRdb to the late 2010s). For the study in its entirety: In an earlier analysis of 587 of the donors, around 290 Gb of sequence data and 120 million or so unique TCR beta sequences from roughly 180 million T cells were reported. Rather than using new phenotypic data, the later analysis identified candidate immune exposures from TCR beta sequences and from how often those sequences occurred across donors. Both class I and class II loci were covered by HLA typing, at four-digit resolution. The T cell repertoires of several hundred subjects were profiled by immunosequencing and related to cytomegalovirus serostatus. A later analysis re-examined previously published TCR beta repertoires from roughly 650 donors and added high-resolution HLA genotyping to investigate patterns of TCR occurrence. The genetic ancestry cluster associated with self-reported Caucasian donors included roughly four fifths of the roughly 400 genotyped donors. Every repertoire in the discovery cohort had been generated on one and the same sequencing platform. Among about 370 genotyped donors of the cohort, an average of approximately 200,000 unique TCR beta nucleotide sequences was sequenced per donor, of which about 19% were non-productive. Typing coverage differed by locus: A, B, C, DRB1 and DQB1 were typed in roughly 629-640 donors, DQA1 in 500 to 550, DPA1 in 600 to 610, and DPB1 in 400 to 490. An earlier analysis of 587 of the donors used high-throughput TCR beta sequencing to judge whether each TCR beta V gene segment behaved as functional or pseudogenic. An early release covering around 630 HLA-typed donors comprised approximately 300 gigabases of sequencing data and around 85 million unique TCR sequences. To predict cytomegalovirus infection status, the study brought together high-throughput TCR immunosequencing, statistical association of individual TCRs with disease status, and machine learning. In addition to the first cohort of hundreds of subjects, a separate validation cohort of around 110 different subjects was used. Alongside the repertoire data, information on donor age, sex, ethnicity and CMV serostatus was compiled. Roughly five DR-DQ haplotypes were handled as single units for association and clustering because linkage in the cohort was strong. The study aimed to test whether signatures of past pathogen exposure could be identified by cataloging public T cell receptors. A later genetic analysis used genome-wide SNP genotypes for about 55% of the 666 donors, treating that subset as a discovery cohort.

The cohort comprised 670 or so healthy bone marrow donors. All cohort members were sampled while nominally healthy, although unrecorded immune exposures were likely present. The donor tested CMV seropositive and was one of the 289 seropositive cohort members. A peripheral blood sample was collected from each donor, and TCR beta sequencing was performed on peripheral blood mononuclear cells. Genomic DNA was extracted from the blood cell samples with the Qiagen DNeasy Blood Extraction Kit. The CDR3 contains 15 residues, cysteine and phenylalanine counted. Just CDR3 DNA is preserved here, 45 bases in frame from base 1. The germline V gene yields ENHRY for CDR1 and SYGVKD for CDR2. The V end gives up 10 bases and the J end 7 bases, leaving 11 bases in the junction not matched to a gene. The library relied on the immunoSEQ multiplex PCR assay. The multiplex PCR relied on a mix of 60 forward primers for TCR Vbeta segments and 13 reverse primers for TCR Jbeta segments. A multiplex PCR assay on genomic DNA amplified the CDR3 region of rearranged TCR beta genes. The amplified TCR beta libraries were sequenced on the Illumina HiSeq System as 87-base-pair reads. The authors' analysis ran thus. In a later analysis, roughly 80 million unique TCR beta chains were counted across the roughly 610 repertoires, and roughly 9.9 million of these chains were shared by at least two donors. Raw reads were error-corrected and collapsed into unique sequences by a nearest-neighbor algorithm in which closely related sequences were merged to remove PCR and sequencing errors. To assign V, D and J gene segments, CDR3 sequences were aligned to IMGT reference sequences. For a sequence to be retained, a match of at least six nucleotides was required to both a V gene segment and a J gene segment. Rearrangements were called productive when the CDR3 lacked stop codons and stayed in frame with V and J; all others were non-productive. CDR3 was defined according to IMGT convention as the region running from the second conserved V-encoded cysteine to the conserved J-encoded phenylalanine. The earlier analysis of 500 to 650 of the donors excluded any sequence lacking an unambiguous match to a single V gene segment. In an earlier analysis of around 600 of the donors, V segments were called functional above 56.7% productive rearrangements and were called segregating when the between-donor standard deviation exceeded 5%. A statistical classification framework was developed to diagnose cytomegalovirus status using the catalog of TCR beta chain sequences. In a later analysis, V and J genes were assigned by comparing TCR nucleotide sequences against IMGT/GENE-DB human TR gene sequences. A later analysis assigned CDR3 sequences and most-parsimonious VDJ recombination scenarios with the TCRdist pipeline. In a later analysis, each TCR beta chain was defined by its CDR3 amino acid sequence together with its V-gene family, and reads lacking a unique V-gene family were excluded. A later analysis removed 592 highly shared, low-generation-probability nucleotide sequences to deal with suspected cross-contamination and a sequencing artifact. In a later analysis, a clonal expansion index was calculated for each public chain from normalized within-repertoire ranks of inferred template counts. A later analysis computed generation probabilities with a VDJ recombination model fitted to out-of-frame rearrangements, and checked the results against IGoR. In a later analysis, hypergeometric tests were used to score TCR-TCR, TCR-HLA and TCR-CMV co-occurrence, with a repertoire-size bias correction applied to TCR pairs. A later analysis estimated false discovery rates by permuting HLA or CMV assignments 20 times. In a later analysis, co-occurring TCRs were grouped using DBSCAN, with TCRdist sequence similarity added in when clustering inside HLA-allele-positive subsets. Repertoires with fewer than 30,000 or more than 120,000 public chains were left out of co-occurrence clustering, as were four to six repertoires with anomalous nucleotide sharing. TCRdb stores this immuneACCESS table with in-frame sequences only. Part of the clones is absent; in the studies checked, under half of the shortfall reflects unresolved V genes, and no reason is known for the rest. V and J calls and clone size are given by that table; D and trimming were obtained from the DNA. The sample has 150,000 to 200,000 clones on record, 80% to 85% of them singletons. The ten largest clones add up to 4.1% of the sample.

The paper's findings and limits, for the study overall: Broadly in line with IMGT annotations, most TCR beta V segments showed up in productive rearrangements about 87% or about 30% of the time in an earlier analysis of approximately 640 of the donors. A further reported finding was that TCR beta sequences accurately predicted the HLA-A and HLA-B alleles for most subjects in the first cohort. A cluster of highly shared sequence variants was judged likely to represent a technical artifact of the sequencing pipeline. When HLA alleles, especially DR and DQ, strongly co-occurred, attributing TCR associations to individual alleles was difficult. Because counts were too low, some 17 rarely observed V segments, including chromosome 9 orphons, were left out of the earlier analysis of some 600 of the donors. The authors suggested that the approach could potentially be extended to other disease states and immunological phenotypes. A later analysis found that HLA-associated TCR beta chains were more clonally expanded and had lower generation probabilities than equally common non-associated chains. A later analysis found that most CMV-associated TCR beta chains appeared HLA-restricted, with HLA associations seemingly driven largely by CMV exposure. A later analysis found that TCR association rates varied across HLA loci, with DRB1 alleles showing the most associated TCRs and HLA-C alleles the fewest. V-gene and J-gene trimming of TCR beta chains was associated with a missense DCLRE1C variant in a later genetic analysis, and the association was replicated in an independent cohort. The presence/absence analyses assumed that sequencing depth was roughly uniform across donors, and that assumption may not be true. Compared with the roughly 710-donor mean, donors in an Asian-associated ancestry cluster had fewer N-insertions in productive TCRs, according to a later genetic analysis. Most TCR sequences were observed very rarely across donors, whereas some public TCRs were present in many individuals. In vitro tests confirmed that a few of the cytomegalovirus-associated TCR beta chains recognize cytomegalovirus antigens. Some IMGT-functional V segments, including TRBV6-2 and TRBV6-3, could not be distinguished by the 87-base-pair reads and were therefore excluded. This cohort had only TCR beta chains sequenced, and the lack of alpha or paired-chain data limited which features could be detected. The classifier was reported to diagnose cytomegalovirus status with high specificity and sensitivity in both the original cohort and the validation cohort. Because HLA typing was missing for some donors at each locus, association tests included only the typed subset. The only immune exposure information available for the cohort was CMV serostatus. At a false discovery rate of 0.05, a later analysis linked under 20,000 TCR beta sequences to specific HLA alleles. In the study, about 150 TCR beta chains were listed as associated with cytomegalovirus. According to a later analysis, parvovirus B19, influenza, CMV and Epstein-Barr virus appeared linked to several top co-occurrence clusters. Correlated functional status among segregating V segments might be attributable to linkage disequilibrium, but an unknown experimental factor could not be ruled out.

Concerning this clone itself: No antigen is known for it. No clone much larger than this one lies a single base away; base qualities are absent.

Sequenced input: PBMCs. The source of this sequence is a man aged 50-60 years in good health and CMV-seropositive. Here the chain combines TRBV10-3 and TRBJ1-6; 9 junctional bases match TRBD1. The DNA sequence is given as TGTGCCAACGTCTTTGGGACAGGGTACAATTCACCCCTCCACTTT. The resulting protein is CANVFGTGYNSPLHF.